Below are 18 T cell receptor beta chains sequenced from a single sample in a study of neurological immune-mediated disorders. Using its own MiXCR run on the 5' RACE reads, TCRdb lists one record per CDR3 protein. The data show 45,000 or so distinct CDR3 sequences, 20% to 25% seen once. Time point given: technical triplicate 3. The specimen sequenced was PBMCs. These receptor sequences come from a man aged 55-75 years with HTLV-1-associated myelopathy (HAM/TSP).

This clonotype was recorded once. The CDR3 spells CASSSTGAHEQYF. The CDR3 region has the DNA TGTGCCAGCAGCTCTACAGGGGCCCACGAGCAGTACTTC. The gene calls are TRBV7-9 and TRBJ2-7; 7 nucleotides line up with TRBD1. Germline loops: CDR1 SEHNR, CDR2 FQNEAQ (reference sequence). The CDR3 covers 13 residues. V lost 4 bases to trimming and J lost 5 bases; unmatched junction nucleotides: 5.

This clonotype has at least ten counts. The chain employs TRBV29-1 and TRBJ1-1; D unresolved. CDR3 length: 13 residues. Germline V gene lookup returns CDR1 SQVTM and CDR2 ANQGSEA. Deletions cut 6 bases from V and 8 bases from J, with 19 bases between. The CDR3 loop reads CSVGGKYRIEAFF. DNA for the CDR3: TGCAGCGTGGGAGGAAAATATAGAATCGAAGCTTTCTTT.

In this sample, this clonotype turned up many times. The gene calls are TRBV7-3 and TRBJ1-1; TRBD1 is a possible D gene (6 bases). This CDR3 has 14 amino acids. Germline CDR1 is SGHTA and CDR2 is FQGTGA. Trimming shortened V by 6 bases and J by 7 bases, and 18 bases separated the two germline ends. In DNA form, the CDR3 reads TGTGCCAGCAGTATGTCGGGGGGGCTGAGTGAAGCTTTCTTT. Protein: CASSMSGGLSEAFF.

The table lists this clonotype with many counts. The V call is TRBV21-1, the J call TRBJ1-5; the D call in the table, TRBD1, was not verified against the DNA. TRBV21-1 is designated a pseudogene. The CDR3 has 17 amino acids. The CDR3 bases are TGTGCCAGCAGCAAATGGGGGGGCTCTTACAGCAATCAGCCCCAGCATTTT. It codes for CASSKWGGSYSNQPQHF.

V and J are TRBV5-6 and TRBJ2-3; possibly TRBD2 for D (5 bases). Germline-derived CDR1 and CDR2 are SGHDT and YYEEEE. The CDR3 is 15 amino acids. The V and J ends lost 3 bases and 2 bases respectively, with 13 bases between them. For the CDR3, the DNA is TGTGCCAGCAGCTGGCGTGCCCGGGACACAGATACGCAGTATTTT. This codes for CASSWRARDTDTQYF.

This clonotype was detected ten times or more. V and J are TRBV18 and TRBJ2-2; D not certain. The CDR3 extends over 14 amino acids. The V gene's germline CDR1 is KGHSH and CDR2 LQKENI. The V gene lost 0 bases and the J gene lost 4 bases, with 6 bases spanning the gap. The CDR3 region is CASSPPRSTGELFF. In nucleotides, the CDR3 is TGTGCCAGCTCACCACCCCGGTCCACCGGGGAGCTGTTTTTT.

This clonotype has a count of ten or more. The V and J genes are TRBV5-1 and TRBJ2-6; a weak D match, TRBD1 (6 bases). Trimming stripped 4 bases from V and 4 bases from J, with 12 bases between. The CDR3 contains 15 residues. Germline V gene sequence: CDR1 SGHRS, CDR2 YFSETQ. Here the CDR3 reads CASSRTGSGANVLTF. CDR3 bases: TGCGCCAGCAGCAGAACAGGGTCCGGGGCCAACGTCCTGACTTTC.

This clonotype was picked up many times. The CDR3 coding sequence is TGTGCCAGCAGCTTAGTTAGTGCGACAGGGGTCGGCTATGGCTACACCTTC. Translated, it gives CASSLVSATGVGYGYTF. This chain links TRBV7-8 with TRBJ1-2; 8 bases are a match to TRBD1. This CDR3 has 17 amino acids. The V segment lost 1 base and the J segment 4 bases; nucleotides outside the gene matches: 11. Germline V lookup: CDR1 SGHVS, CDR2 FQNEAQ.

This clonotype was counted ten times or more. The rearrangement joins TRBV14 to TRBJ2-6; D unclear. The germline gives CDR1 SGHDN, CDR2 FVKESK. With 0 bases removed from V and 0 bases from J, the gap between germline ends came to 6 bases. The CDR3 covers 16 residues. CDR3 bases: TGTGCCAGCAGCCAAGAGAGACTCTCTGGGGCCAACGTCCTGACTTTC. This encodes CASSQERLSGANVLTF.

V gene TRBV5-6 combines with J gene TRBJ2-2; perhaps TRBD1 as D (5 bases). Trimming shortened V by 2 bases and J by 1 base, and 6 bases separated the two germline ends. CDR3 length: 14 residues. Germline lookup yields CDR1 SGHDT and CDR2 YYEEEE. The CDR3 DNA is TGTGCCAGCAGCTTTGGACAGAACACCGGGGAGCTGTTTTTT. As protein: CASSFGQNTGELFF.

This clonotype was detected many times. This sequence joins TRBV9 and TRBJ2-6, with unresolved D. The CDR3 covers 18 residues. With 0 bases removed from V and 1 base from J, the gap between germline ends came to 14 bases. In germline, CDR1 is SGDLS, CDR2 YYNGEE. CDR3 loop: CASSVGQRTLSGANVLTF. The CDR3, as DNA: TGTGCCAGCAGCGTAGGGCAGCGAACTTTATCTGGGGCCAACGTCCTGACTTTC.

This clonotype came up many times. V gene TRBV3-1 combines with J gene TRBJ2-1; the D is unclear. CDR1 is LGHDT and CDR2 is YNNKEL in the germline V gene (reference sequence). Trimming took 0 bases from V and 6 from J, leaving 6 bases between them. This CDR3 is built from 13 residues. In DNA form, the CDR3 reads TGTGCCAGCAGCCAAGATTATATCAATGAGCAGTTCTTC. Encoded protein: CASSQDYINEQFF.

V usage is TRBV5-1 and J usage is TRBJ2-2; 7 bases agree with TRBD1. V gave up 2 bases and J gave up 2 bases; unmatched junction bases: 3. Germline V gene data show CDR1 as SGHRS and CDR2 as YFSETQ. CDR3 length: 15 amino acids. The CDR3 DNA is TGCGCCAGCAGCTTCACAGGGGTCAACACCGGGGAGCTGTTTTTT. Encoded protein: CASSFTGVNTGELFF.

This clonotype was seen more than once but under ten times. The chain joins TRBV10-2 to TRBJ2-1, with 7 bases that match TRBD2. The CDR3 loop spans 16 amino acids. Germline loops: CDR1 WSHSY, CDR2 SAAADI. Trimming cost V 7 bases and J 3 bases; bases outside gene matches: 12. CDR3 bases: TGCGCCAGCACGATCGACGCGGGAGTGCGCTACAATGAGCAGTTCTTC. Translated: CASTIDAGVRYNEQFF.

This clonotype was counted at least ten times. CDR3 amino acids: CAISDQRTVRSGANVLTF. The CDR3 DNA is TGTGCCATCAGTGACCAGAGGACAGTCCGCTCTGGGGCCAACGTCCTGACTTTC. This chain links TRBV10-3 with TRBJ2-6; D might be TRBD1 (6 bases). CDR3 length: 18 amino acids. CDR1 ENHRY and CDR2 SYGVKD come from the germline V gene. Trimming pared 3 bases from V and 0 bases from J, leaving 15 bases between.

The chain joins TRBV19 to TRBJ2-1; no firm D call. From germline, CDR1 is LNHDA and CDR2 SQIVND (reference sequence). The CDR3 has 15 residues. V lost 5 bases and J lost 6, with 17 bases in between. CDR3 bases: TGTGCCAGTAGTGTGGGCATCCGCCGGGCCAATGAGCAGTTCTTC. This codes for CASSVGIRRANEQFF.

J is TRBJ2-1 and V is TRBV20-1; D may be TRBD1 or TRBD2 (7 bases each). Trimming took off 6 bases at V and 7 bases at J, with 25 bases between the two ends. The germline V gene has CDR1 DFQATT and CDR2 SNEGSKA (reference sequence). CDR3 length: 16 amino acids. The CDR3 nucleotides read TGCAGTGCCAAGGGGGCGGGGGCGGCTAGAGAGAATGAGCAGTTCTTC. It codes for CSAKGAGAARENEQFF.

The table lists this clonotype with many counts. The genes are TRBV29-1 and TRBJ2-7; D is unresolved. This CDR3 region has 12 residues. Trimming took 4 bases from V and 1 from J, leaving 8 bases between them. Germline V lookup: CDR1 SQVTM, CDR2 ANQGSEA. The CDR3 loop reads CSVVTGSYEQYF. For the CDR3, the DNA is TGCAGCGTTGTAACCGGGTCCTACGAGCAGTACTTC.